A single sample gave rise to the 19 T cell receptor beta chains below, sequenced in a study of blood T cells in healthy people across ages (dated by TCRdb to between 2014 and 2016). Libraries were constructed by 5' RACE. Sequencer: Illumina HiSeq 2500. A second PCR of about 6 to 11 cycles was run with a J-beta primer mix and a sample-barcoded 5' primer. The raw public reads went through TCRdb reprocessing: fastp at Q25, MiXCR clone calling, in-frame beta chains kept. One record per CDR3 amino acid sequence lists the most common genes and DNA. This sample holds around 900,000 distinct CDR3 sequences; around 26% were observed only once. Roughly 17% of the sample belongs to the ten largest clones. The sample comprised blood. The receptors derive from a woman of 80 years or more in good health.

The chain is built from TRBV6-5 and TRBJ1-1; 9 bases line up with TRBD1. Germline V gene data show CDR1 as MNHEY and CDR2 as SVGAGI. This CDR3 spans 16 amino acids. With V trimmed by 6 bases and J by 3 bases, 11 bases remained unmatched. The CDR3 DNA reads TGTGCCAGCAGCCCTCGAGACAGGGGGAGGGACACTGAAGCTTTCTTT. It yields the protein CASSPRDRGRDTEAFF.

The chain has TRBV7-9 and TRBJ2-4; D uncertain. The germline V gene has CDR1 SEHNR and CDR2 FQNEAQ (reference sequence). The CDR3 runs to 15 residues. Trimming cost V 7 bases and J 0 bases, with 13 bases left between them. The CDR3 nucleotides read TGTGCCAGCATCCCGGGTGGGTCAGCCAAAAACATTCAGTACTTC. It yields the protein CASIPGGSAKNIQYF.

With respect to this clonotype: One end of the junction varies from germline; a read error may be responsible. V usage is TRBV5-1 and J usage is TRBJ2-2; D unclear. CDR3 length: 16 amino acids. Germline CDR1 SGHRS, CDR2 YFSETQ. The CDR3 bases are TGCGCCAGCAGCTTGGGTGCAAGATCGAACACCGAGGAGCTGTTTTTT. The encoded protein is CASSLGARSNTEELFF.

About this clonotype itself: A clone one base away is much larger, so this may be a read error. This rearrangement joins TRBV20-1 to TRBJ1-5; D is unresolved. The V end was cut by 6 bases, the J end by 0 bases, with 12 bases between. This CDR3 has 14 amino acids. Per the germline V gene, CDR1 is DFQATT and CDR2 is SNEGSKA (reference sequence). The CDR3: CSAATEVSNQPQHF. The DNA of the CDR3 is TGCAGTGCGGCGACGGAGGTTAGCAATCAGCCCCAGCATTTT.

The genes are TRBV5-5 and TRBJ1-2, with 9 bases lining up with TRBD1. Germline loops: CDR1 SGHKS, CDR2 YYEKEE (reference sequence). The CDR3 has 13 residues. The V and J ends lost 2 bases and 7 bases, in that order; junction bases with no gene match: 3. The CDR3 sequence is CASSFRDRVGYTF. The DNA for the CDR3 is TGTGCCAGCAGCTTCCGGGACAGGGTTGGCTACACCTTC.

This clonotype was counted many times. The chain carries TRBV20-1 and TRBJ2-3, with a possible D match to TRBD1 (5 bases). The V gene's germline CDR1 is DFQATT and CDR2 SNEGSKA (reference sequence). The CDR3 totals 13 residues. The V gene lost 6 bases and the J gene lost 4 bases, with 14 bases spanning the gap. The CDR3 DNA reads TGCAGTGCCCAGCCTGGGGCCGCAGATACGCAGTATTTT. Its translation: CSAQPGAADTQYF.

This clonotype was detected ten times or more. V is TRBV6-2 or TRBV6-3 and J is TRBJ2-3; no reliable D call. The V end was cut by 6 bases, the J end by 3 bases, with 7 bases between. CDR3 length equals 12 residues. Germline V gene lookup returns CDR1 MNHEY and CDR2 SVGEGT. DNA for the CDR3: TGTGCCAGCAGAGAAAGTACAGATACGCAGTATTTT. This encodes CASRESTDTQYF.

This clonotype was found many times. CDR3 sequence reads: CATSTLRGARETQYF. CDR3 sequence (DNA): TGTGCCACCAGCACCCTGCGGGGGGCAAGGGAGACCCAGTACTTC. This rearrangement joins TRBV15 to TRBJ2-5; TRBD2 matches at 8 bases. Germline V gene data show CDR1 as LNHNV and CDR2 as YYDKDF (reference sequence). V dropped 4 bases and J dropped 5; count of bases not matched to a gene: 9. The CDR3 contains 15 residues.

This clonotype showed up just a few times. The chain is built from TRBV19 and TRBJ2-2; D might be TRBD1 (7 bases). Trimming pared 9 bases from V and 4 bases from J, leaving 15 bases between. In germline, CDR1 is LNHDA, CDR2 SQIVND (reference sequence). The CDR3 runs to 14 residues. Written as DNA, the CDR3 is TGTGCCAGCCATCCAGGGGGGAGCACCGGGGAGCTGTTTTTT. Translation: CASHPGGSTGELFF.

The V gene is TRBV9, the J gene TRBJ1-1; no clear D gene. V dropped 4 bases and J dropped 6 bases, with 10 bases sitting between them. Germline V lookup: CDR1 SGDLS, CDR2 YYNGEE. There are 12 residues in the CDR3. The CDR3 region is CASSPQSAEAFF. The CDR3 nucleotides read TGTGCCAGCAGCCCCCAGTCCGCTGAAGCTTTCTTT.

The genes are TRBV5-4 and TRBJ2-1; 12 positions agree with TRBD1. CDR1 and CDR2 from the germline V gene are SGHNT and YYREEE (reference sequence). CDR3 length: 13 amino acids. V gave up 4 bases and J gave up 14 bases; unmatched junction bases: 7. This chain's CDR3 is CASSLGQGARKFF. The CDR3 nucleotides are TGTGCCAGCAGCCTGGGACAGGGGGCGCGCAAGTTCTTC.

This chain connects TRBV7-2 to TRBJ1-1; 7 bases fit TRBD1. Unmatched junction bases numbered 7, after V lost 1 base and J lost 8 bases. The CDR3 extends over 14 amino acids. Germline V gives CDR1 SGHTA, CDR2 FQGNSA. CDR3 nucleotides: TGTGCCAGCAGCTTAGGACAGGGTAAGCGGGAAGCTTTCTTT. It translates to CASSLGQGKREAFF.

On this clonotype itself: A much larger clone is a single base away; this may be a read error. CDR3 region: CASSVASGLAGRYNEQYF. CDR3 in DNA: TGTGCCAGCAGCGTAGCCTCGGGACTAGCGGGGCGGTACAATGAGCAGTACTTC. The chain joins TRBV9 to TRBJ2-7; the match to TRBD2 covers 13 bases. The length of the CDR3 is 18 residues. Trimming cost V 0 bases and J 7 bases; bases outside gene matches: 13. The germline CDR1 and CDR2 sequences are SGDLS and YYNGEE.

CDR3 residues: CASSGRDRGILYNEQYF. CDR3 in DNA: TGTGCCAGCAGCGGGCGGGACAGGGGGATACTTTACAATGAGCAGTACTTC. V is TRBV21-1 and J is TRBJ2-1; the table's TRBD1 call for D was not verified on the DNA. The assigned J gene may be wrong: the sequence end matches TRBJ2-7 better. TRBV21-1 is a known pseudogene. The CDR3 has 17 residues.

In its sample, this clonotype was seen a few times. The chain has TRBV5-1 and TRBJ2-4, with 7 bases aligning to TRBD2. The J call may be mistaken, given a closer DNA end match to TRBJ2-7. CDR1 and CDR2 (germline): SGHRS, YFSETQ. The CDR3 is 16 amino acids. The CDR3 region has the DNA TGCGCCAGCAGTCTTGATACCACTAGCGTCTTGAACGAGCAGTACTTC. Translating gives CASSLDTTSVLNEQYF.

The sample holds many counts of this clonotype. The rearrangement joins TRBV20-1 to TRBJ2-2; D might be TRBD2 (7 bases). The ends were cut back, 4 bases at V and 5 bases at J, with 14 bases in the middle. The germline gives CDR1 DFQATT, CDR2 SNEGSKA (reference sequence). This CDR3 is built from 14 residues. CDR3: CSAKEGGPTGELFF. The CDR3 DNA reads as TGCAGTGCTAAAGAGGGGGGGCCTACCGGGGAGCTGTTTTTT.

This clonotype was detected many times. V gene TRBV4-3 combines with J gene TRBJ1-5; 7 bases fit TRBD1. V was clipped by 3 bases and J by 4 bases; unmatched bases: 3. Germline V gene sequence: CDR1 LGHNA, CDR2 YSLEER. The CDR3 contains 14 residues. The CDR3 sequence is CASSHAGGNQPQHF. In DNA form, the CDR3 reads TGCGCCAGCAGCCACGCAGGGGGTAATCAGCCCCAGCATTTT.

In its sample, this clonotype was seen many times. The genes are TRBV20-1 and TRBJ1-5; possibly TRBD1 for D (5 bases). The germline CDR1 and CDR2 sequences are DFQATT and SNEGSKA (reference sequence). This CDR3 comprises 14 residues. The ends were cut back, 0 bases at V and 3 bases at J, with 9 bases in the middle. The CDR3 region is CSARDGTYNQPQHF. CDR3 DNA: TGCAGTGCTAGAGATGGGACTTACAATCAGCCCCAGCATTTT.

This clonotype turned up a few times. V usage is TRBV12-5 and J usage is TRBJ2-5; 9 bases map to TRBD2. CDR1 is LGHNT and CDR2 is FRNRAP in the germline V gene. The CDR3 covers 19 residues. V was clipped by 1 base and J by 11 bases; unmatched bases: 23. This CDR3 reads CASGLERKLAGWGDNEQYF. In DNA, the CDR3 is TGTGCTAGTGGTTTGGAAAGGAAGCTAGCGGGGTGGGGGGACAATGAGCAGTACTTC.